This record concerns one T cell receptor (beta chain) sequence. The antigen is not known. The entry originates in a study of T cells after yellow fever vaccination. MiXCR, applied by TCRdb to the 5' RACE reads, yields one record per CDR3 protein. Found here are a few hundred thousand distinct CDR3 sequences, about 8.3% of them singletons; the top ten hold 17%. Study findings and constraints: Most clones from primary vaccination were detected again post-booster (around 96% CD4, about 85% CD8).

The germline V and J ends were trimmed by 4 bases and 8 bases, with 26 bases remaining between them. CDR3 length equals 17 residues. In germline, CDR1 is SGHTA, CDR2 FQGNSA. The specimen comprised PBMCs, sampled around 45 days after the first yellow fever vaccination. V usage is TRBV7-2 and J usage is TRBJ1-2; a possible D gene is TRBD1 (5 bases). This TCR came from a man aged 18-30 years who received the YFV17D yellow fever vaccine. CDR3 residues: CASSWTKQALGLGGYTF. CDR3 sequence (DNA): TGTGCCAGCAGCTGGACCAAACAGGCACTGGGGCTTGGAGGCTACACCTTC.